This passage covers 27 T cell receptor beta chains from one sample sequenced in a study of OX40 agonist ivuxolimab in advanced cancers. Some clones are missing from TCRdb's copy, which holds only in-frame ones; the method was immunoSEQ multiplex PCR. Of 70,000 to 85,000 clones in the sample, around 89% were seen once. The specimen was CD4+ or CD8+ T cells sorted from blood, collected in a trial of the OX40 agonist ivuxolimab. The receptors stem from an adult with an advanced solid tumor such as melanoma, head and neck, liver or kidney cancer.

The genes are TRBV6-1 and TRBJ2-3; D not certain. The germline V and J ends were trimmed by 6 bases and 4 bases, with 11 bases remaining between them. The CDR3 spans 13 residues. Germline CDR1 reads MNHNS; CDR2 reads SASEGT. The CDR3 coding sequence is TGTGCCAGCAGCGTGACTGAGGCAGATACGCAGTATTTT. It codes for CASSVTEADTQYF.

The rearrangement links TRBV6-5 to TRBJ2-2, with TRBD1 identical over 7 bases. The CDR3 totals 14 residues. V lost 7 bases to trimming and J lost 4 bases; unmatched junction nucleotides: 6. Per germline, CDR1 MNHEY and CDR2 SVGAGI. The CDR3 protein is CASTRTGTTGELFF. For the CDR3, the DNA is TGTGCCAGCACGAGGACAGGAACCACCGGGGAGCTGTTTTTT.

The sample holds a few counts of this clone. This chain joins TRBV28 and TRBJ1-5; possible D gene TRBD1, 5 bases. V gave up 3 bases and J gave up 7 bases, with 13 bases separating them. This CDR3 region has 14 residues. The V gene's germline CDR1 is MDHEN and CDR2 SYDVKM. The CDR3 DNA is TGTGCCAGCAGTTTGACAAGGGACCTCCAGCCCCAGCATTTT. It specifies CASSLTRDLQPQHF.

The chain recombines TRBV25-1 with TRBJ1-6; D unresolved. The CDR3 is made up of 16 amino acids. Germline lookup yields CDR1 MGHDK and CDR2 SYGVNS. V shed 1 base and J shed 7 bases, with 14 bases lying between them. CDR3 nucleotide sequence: TGTGCCAGCAGTGAATCGGCGCTGGTGGGGAATTCACCCCTCCACTTT. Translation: CASSESALVGNSPLHF.

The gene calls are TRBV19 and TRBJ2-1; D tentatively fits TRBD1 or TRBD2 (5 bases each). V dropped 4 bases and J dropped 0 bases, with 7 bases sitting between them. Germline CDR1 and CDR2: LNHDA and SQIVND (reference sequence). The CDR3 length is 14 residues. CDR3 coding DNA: TGTGCCAGTAGTAATGGGGGCTCCTACAATGAGCAGTTCTTC. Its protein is CASSNGGSYNEQFF.

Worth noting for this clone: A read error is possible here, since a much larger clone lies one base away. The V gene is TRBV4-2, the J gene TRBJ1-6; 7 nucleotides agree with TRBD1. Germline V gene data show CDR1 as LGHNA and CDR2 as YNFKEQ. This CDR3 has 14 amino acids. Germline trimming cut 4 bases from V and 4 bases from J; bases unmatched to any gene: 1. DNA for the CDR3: TGTGCCAGCAGCCGGGACAGTTATAATTCACCCCTCCACTTT. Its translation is CASSRDSYNSPLHF.

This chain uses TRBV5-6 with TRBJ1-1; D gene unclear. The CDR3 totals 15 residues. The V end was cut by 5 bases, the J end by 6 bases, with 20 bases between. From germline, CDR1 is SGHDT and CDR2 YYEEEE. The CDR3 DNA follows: TGTGCCAGCAGTAACTTGGCCGGAATTTACTCTGAAGCTTTCTTT. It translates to CASSNLAGIYSEAFF.

The CDR3 loop is CASSLERNTEAFF. CDR3 DNA: TGTGCCAGCAGCTTGGAGCGGAACACTGAAGCTTTCTTT. This sequence joins TRBV11-2 and TRBJ1-1; no clear D gene. The CDR3 is 13 residues long. The V end lost 3 bases, the J end lost 1 base, and 6 bases lay between the germline ends. Looked up from germline, CDR1 is SGHAT and CDR2 is FQNNGV.

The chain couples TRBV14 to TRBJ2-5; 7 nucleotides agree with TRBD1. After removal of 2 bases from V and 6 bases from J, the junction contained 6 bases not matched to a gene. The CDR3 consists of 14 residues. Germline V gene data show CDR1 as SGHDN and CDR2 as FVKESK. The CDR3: CASSQPDRVKTQYF. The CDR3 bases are TGTGCCAGCAGCCAACCTGACAGGGTAAAGACCCAGTACTTC.

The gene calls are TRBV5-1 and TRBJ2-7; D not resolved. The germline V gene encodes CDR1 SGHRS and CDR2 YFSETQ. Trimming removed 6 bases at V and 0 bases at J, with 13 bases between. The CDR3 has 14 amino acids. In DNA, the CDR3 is TGCGCCAGCACCCCGACGGGCGGCTCCTACGAGCAGTACTTC. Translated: CASTPTGGSYEQYF.

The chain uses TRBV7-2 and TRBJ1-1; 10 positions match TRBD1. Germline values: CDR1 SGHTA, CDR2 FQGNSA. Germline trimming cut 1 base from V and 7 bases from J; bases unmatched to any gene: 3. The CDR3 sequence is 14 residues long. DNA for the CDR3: TGTGCCAGCAGCTTAGGACAGGGGGCTAATGAAGCTTTCTTT. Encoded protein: CASSLGQGANEAFF.

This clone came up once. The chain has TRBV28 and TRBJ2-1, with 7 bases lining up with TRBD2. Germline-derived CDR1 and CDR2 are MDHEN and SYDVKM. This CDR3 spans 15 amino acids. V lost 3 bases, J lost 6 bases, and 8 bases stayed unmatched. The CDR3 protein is CASSLRRGNINEQFF. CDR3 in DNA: TGTGCCAGCAGTTTGAGGCGGGGGAATATCAATGAGCAGTTCTTC.

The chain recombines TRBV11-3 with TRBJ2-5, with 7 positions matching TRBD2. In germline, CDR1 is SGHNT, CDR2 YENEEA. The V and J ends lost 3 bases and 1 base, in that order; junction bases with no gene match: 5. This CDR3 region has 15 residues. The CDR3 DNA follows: TGTGCCAGCAGCTTTCTAGCGGCCGGCCAAGAGACCCAGTACTTC. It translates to CASSFLAAGQETQYF.

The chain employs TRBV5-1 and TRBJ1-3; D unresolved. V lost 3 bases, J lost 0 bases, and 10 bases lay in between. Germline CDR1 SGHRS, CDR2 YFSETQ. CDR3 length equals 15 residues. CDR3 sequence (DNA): TGCGCCAGCAGCTCCGGACTGTACTCTGGAAACACCATATATTTT. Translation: CASSSGLYSGNTIYF.

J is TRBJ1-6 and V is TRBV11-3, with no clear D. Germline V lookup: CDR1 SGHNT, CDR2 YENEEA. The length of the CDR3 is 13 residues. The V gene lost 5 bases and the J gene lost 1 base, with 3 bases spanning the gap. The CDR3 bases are TGTGCCAGCAGCCCATCCTATAATTCACCCCTCCACTTT. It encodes CASSPSYNSPLHF.

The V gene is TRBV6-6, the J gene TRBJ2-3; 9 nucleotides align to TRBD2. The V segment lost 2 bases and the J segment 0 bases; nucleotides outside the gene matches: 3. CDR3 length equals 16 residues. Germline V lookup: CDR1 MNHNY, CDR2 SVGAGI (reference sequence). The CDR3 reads CASSYQAGGSTDTQYF. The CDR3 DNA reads TGTGCCAGCAGTTACCAAGCGGGGGGCAGCACAGATACGCAGTATTTT.

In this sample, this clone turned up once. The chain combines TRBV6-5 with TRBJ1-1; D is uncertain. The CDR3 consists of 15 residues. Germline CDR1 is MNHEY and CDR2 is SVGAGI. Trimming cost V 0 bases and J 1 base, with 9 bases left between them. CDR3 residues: CASSYSRAGNTEAFF. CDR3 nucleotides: TGTGCCAGCAGTTACTCTCGGGCAGGGAACACTGAAGCTTTCTTT.

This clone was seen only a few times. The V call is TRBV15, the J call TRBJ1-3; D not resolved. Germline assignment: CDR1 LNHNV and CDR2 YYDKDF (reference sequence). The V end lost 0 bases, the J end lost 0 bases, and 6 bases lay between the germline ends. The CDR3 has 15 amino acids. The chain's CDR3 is CATSRDRISGNTIYF. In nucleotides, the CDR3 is TGTGCCACCAGCAGAGATCGGATCTCTGGAAACACCATATATTTT.

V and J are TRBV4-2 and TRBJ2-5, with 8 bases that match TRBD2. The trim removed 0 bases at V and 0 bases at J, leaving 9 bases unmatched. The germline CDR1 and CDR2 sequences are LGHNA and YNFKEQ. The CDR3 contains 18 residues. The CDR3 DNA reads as TGTGCCAGCAGCCAAGATCTAGAGCGCGGGGGGAACCAAGAGACCCAGTACTTC. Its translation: CASSQDLERGGNQETQYF.

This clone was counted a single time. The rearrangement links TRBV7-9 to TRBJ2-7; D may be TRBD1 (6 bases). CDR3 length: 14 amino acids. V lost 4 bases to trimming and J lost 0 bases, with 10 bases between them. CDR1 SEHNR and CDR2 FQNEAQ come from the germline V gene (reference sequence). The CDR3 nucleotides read TGTGCCAGCAGCTACAGGGAGAGCTCCTACGAGCAGTACTTC. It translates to CASSYRESSYEQYF.

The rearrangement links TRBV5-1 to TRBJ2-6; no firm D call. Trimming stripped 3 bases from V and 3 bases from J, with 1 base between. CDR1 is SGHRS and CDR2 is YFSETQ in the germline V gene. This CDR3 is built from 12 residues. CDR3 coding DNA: TGCGCCAGCAGCTATGGGGCCAACGTCCTGACTTTC. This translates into CASSYGANVLTF.

The CDR3 region is CASSLGTGNSYGYTF. The CDR3, as DNA: TGTGCCAGCAGCTTGGGGACAGGGAACTCCTATGGCTACACCTTC. V and J are TRBV11-2 and TRBJ1-2, with 9 bases that match TRBD1. This CDR3 is built from 15 residues. Germline V gene lookup returns CDR1 SGHAT and CDR2 FQNNGV. V lost 3 bases, J lost 4 bases, and 6 bases stayed unmatched.

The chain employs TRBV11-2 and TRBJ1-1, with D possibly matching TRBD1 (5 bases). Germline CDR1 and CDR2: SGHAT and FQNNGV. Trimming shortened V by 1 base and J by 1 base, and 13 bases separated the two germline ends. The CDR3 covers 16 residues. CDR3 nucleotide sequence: TGTGCCAGCAGCTTAGTAAGGGGCGCGGGGAACACTGAAGCTTTCTTT. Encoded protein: CASSLVRGAGNTEAFF.

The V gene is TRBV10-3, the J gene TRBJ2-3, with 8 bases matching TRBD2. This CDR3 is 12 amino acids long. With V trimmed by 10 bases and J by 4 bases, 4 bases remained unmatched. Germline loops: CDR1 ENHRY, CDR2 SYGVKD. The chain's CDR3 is CATVAGPDTQYF. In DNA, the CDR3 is TGTGCCACCGTAGCGGGGCCAGATACGCAGTATTTT.

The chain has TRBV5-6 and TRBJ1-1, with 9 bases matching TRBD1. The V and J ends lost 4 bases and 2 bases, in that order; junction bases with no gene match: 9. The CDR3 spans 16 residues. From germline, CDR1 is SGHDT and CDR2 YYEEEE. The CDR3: CASSPGTGRTNTEAFF. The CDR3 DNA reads TGTGCCAGCAGCCCCGGGACAGGGCGAACTAACACTGAAGCTTTCTTT.

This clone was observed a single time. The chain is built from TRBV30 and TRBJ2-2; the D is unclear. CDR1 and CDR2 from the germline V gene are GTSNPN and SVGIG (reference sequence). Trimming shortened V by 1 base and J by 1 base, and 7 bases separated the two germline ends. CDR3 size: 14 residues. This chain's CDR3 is CAWSGWENTGELFF. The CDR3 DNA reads TGTGCCTGGAGTGGATGGGAGAACACCGGGGAGCTGTTTTTT.

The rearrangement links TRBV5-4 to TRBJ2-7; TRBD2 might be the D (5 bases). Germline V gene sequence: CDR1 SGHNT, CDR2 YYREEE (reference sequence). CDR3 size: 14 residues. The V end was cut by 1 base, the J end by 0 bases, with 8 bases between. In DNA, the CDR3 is TGTGCCAGCAGCTTGATAGGGAGCTCCTACGAGCAGTACTTC. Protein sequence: CASSLIGSSYEQYF.